This T cell receptor (beta chain) was sequenced for a study of T cell repertoires in ileal Crohn's disease. On the study more broadly: All patients had surgery for stricturing (approximately 61%) or penetrating (around 40%) disease. Study-wide results and limits: Endoscopic recurrence occurred in every patient whose clonality exceeded 26.8%.

CDR3 length: 16 amino acids. Germline V lookup: CDR1 LNHDA, CDR2 SQIVND (reference sequence). The V segment lost 4 bases and the J segment 5 bases; nucleotides outside the gene matches: 8. Measured with immunoSEQ multiplex PCR; TCRdb has only the in-frame clones, and not every one. The sample comprises tens of thousands of clones, less than 90% of which are singletons, and about 2% rests with the top ten. The time point is: neoterminal ileum biopsy at postoperative endoscopy, about 6 months after surgery. This clone was seen just once. What it binds is not known. The TCR sequence derives from an adult with Crohn's disease. What was sequenced was ileal tissue. The chain recombines TRBV19 with TRBJ2-1, with 10 bases aligning to TRBD2. CDR3 amino acids: CASSTSGGFLNNEQFF. CDR3 bases: TGTGCCAGTAGTACTAGCGGGGGATTCCTAAACAATGAGCAGTTCTTC.